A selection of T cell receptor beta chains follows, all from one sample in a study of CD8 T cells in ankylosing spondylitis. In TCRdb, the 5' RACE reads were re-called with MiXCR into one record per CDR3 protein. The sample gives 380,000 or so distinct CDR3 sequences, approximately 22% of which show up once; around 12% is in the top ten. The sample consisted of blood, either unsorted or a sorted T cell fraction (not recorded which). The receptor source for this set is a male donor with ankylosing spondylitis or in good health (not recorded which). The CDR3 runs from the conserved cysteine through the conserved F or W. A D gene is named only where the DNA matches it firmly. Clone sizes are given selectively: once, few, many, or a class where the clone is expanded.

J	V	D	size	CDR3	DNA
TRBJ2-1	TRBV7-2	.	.	CASTNQGNEQFF	TGTGCCAGCACCAATCAGGGTAATGAGCAGTTCTTC
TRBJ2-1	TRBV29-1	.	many	CSVEHDFF	TGCAGCGTTGAGCATGATTTCTTC
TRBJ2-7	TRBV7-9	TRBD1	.	CASSSPLRDRSYEQYF	TGTGCCAGCAGCTCTCCGCTCCGGGACAGGTCCTACGAGCAGTACTTC
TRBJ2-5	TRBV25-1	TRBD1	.	CASSESTGGMETQYF	TGTGCCAGCAGTGAGTCGACAGGGGGAATGGAGACCCAGTACTTC
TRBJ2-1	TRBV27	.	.	CASTTTAELVRGEQFF	TGTGCCAGCACCACCACGGCCGAATTAGTTCGGGGTGAGCAGTTCTTC
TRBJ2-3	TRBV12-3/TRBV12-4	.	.	CASIQGSRRTQYF	TGTGCCAGCATTCAGGGTTCAAGGAGAACGCAGTATTTT
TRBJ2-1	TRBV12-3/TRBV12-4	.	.	CASSLGHPNEQFF	TGTGCCAGCAGCCTCGGACACCCCAATGAGCAGTTCTTC
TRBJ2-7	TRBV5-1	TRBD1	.	CASSLDRGLPYEQYF	TGCGCCAGCAGCTTGGACAGGGGGCTCCCCTACGAGCAGTACTTC
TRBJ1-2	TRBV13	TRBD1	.	CASSATGWSGYTF	TGTGCCAGCAGCGCGACAGGGTGGTCGGGCTACACCTTC
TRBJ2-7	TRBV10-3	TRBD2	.	CAISESGEGPSSYEQYF	TGTGCCATCAGTGAGTCTGGGGAGGGGCCGAGCTCCTACGAGCAGTACTTC
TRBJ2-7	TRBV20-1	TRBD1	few	CSAVDRVFYEQYF	TGCAGTGCCGTCGACAGGGTCTTCTACGAGCAGTACTTC
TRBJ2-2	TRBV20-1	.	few	CSALDWKNTGELFF	TGCAGTGCGTTAGACTGGAAGAACACCGGGGAGCTGTTTTTT
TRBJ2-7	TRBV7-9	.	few	CASSSPLHWSYEQYF	TGTGCCAGCAGCTCCCCGCTGCACTGGTCCTACGAGCAGTACTTC
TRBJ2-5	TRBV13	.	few	CASSLGRRDQETQYF	TGTGCCAGCAGCTTAGGCCGTAGAGACCAAGAGACCCAGTACTTC
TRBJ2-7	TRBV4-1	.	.	CASSQVQDEQYF	TGCGCCAGCAGCCAAGTACAGGACGAGCAGTACTTC
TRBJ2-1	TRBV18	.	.	CASSPMQGPNPTYNEQFF	TGTGCCAGCTCACCAATGCAAGGCCCCAACCCCACCTACAATGAGCAGTTCTTC
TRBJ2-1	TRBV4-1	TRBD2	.	CASSHPPAGGRDEQFF	TGCGCCAGCAGCCACCCCCCGGCGGGGGGTCGGGATGAGCAGTTCTTC
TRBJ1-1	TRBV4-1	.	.	CASSQEPGATEAFF	TGCGCCAGCAGCCAAGAGCCGGGGGCCACTGAAGCTTTCTTT
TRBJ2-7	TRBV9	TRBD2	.	CASRSTSGYEQYF	TGTGCCAGCAGATCTACTAGCGGCTACGAGCAGTACTTC
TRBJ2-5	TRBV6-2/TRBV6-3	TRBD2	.	CASSYSRTSGGASPQETQYF	TGTGCCAGCAGTTACAGCCGGACTAGCGGGGGGGCGAGTCCCCAAGAGACCCAGTACTTC
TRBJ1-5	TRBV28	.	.	CASSRPGTQPQHF	TGTGCCAGCAGCCGACCCGGCACTCAGCCCCAGCATTTT
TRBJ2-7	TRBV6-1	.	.	CASREGPSYEQYF	TGTGCCAGCAGGGAGGGGCCCTCCTACGAGCAGTACTTC
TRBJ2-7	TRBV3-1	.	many	CASSPDRTYEQYF	TGTGCCAGCAGCCCTGACAGGACCTACGAGCAGTACTTC
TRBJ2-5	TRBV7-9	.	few	CASSPGEQQETQYF	TGTGCCAGCAGCCCGGGTGAACAGCAAGAGACCCAGTACTTC
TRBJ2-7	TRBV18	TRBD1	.	CASSSRDSGQGDYEQYF	TGTGCCAGCTCATCAAGGGATTCGGGACAGGGGGATTACGAGCAGTACTTC